The sequence of this T cell receptor (beta chain) was determined in a study of T-cell reconstitution after alpha-beta-depleted transplantation in children. This clonotype was picked up many times. Germline CDR1 and CDR2: SGHTA and FQGNSA. Trimming shortened V by 5 bases and J by 4 bases, and 17 bases separated the two germline ends. The CDR3 consists of 16 residues. For TCRbeta, the library was prepared with unique molecular identifiers. TCRdb independently ran MiXCR on the PCR reads; one entry per CDR3 protein. The table shows a few hundred thousand distinct CDR3 sequences, with around a tenth occurring only once.

This specimen was peripheral blood, taken 180 days after TCRalphabeta/CD19-depleted stem cell transplant. This rearrangement joins TRBV7-2 to TRBJ1-4, with a weak D call TRBD1 (6 bases). This receptor was taken from a male patient between 2 and 9 years old who had a stem cell transplant for chronic granulomatous disease, so the T cells may come from the graft donor. DNA for the CDR3: TGTGCCAGCAGCACCTATGGGGGCCGGTATAATGAAAAACTGTTTTTT. This translates into CASSTYGGRYNEKLFF.